Sequencing of this T cell receptor (beta chain) was carried out in a study of T cell responses to AZD1222 COVID-19 vaccine. Germline V lookup: CDR1 KGHSH, CDR2 LQKENI. Trimming took 1 base from V and 6 from J, leaving 21 bases between them. The CDR3 contains 18 residues. Assay: immunoSEQ multiplex PCR; the TCRdb copy retains only in-frame clones and omits some. The profile shows approximately 100,000 clones, more than 75% of them singletons. The V call is TRBV18, the J call TRBJ2-2, with D possibly matching TRBD2 (5 bases). Sequenced here: peripheral blood, sampled on day 0 of AZD1222 vaccination. The origin of this receptor is an adult in good health. The CDR3 DNA follows: TGTGCCAGCTCACCACTAATTTCCGGGGTCGGTTCGGCCGGGGAGCTGTTTTTT. It encodes CASSPLISGVGSAGELFF. Complete variable domain (other parts from reference TRBV18 and TRBJ2-2): NAGVMQNPRHLVRRRGQEARLRCSPMKGHSHVYWYRQLPEEGLKFMVYLQKENIIDESGMPKERFSAEFPKEGPSILRIQQVVRGDSAAYFCASSPLISGVGSAGELFFGEGSRLTVL.